This record covers a single T cell receptor beta chain. What it recognizes is unknown. The data belong to a study of neoadjuvant anti-PD-1 for oral cavity cancer. Study-level background: Patients without progression got a fourth dose around day 43. Study-wide results and caveats: Higher pretreatment Treg/Th17 ratios tracked higher pretreatment blood clonality. Larger post-treatment preexisting tumor clones tracked with greater tumor shrinkage.

The CDR3 is made up of 16 amino acids. V lost 3 bases and J lost 9; bases outside the gene matches: 10. The V gene's germline CDR1 is SGHDT and CDR2 YYEEEE. Produced via immunoSEQ multiplex PCR; TCRdb's table is partial and in-frame only. The repertoire holds roughly 20,000 clones, 40% to 50% seen once, with roughly 37% in the top ten. Time point described: after neoadjuvant nivolumab, at surgical resection. The patients had HPV-negative, locally advanced oral cavity squamous cell carcinoma. The clonotype comes from a person aged 40 to 85 with oral cavity squamous cell carcinoma. The material sequenced was tumor tissue, taken after nivolumab (anti-PD-1) treatment. J is TRBJ1-6 and V is TRBV5-6; the match to TRBD1 covers 9 bases. The DNA of the CDR3 is TGTGCCAGCAGCTCGATCCGGGACAGGGTCCTTTCACCCCTCCACTTT. The encoded protein is CASSSIRDRVLSPLHF.